This T cell receptor beta chain appears in the sequencing data of a study of T cells in Graves' hyperthyroidism and ophthalmopathy. Study information: Peripheral blood sampling occurred at initial diagnosis, before any treatment.

The V gene lost 3 bases and the J gene lost 4 bases, with 5 bases spanning the gap. The CDR3 spans 12 residues. From germline, CDR1 is SGHTA and CDR2 FQGNSA. Researchers amplified the TCR beta CDR3 regions from RNA transcripts. First-round RT-PCR of the TCR CDR3 relied on the HTBI primer set. TCRdb fed the multiplex PCR reads into MiXCR, producing one record per CDR3 protein. The sample has about 480,000 distinct CDR3 sequences, roughly an eighth seen once. The sample holds many counts of this clonotype. The study left out patients who had uncontrolled infection, other autoimmune disease, pregnancy or lactation. Thyroid ultrasound and orbital computed tomography, with clinical symptoms and serum thyroxine and TRAb, informed diagnoses.

The sequencing input was blood. The rearrangement uses TRBV7-2 and TRBJ2-3; no clear D. This TCR derives from a woman aged 18-35 years with Graves' hyperthyroidism. CDR3 sequence (DNA): TGTGCCAGCAGCTTGATATCAGATACGCAGTATTTT. It yields the protein CASSLISDTQYF.